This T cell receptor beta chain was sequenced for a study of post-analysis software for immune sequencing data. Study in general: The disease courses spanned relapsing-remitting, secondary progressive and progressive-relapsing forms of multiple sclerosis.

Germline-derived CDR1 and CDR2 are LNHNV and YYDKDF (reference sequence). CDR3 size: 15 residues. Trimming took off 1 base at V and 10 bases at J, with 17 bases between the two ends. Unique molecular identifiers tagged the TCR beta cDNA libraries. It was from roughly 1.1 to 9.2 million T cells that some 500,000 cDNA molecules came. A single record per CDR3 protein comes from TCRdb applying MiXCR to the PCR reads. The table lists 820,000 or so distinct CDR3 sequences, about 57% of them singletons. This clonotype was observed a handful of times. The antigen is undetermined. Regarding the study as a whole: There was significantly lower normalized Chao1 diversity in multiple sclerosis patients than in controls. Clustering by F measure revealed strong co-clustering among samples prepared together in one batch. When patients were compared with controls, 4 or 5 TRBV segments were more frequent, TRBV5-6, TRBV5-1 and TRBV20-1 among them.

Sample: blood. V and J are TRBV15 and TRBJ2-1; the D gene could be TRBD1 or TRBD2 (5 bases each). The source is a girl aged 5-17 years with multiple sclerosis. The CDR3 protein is CATSRGGMASYEQFF. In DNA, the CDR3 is TGTGCCACCAGCAGAGGGGGGATGGCTTCCTACGAGCAGTTCTTC.